The 11 T cell receptor beta chains presented below share a single source sample, sequenced in a study of T cells after posttransplantation cyclophosphamide. Busulfan-fludarabine conditioning, marrow transplant, and cyclophosphamide on days +3 and +4 were administered. Sequenced by immunoSEQ multiplex PCR; TCRdb stores in-frame clones only, minus some. The table includes 15,000 to 20,000 clones, roughly four fifths detected once. The starting material was CD8+ T cells sorted from PBMCs, obtained approximately 1,900 days after a stem cell transplant with posttransplant cyclophosphamide. These receptors were obtained from a female patient in her thirties or forties who received an allogeneic stem cell transplant from a related donor, was CMV-positive, and had no GVHD. The T cells may come from the graft donor.

This chain connects TRBV5-8 to TRBJ2-7; D is undetermined. Germline lookup yields CDR1 SGHTS and CDR2 YDEGEE. V shed 4 bases and J shed 3 bases, with 11 bases lying between them. There are 13 residues in the CDR3. This CDR3 reads CASSPHRIYEQYF. As DNA, the CDR3 is TGTGCCAGCAGCCCGCACAGAATCTACGAGCAGTACTTC.

This clone was found once. The chain carries TRBV9 and TRBJ2-7, with 9 nucleotides matching TRBD1. J gave up 3 bases and V 3 bases, and 7 bases lay outside the gene matches. The CDR3 consists of 15 residues. CDR1 is SGDLS and CDR2 is YYNGEE in the germline V gene. The CDR3 sequence: CASSATGQGYYEQYF. DNA of the CDR3: TGTGCCAGCAGCGCGACGGGACAGGGATACTACGAGCAGTACTTC.

The V call is TRBV6-1, the J call TRBJ2-2; D is unclear. This CDR3 region has 12 residues. Germline V gene data show CDR1 as MNHNS and CDR2 as SASEGT. V dropped 3 bases and J dropped 3 bases, with 2 bases sitting between them. The DNA for the CDR3 is TGTGCCAGCAGTGACTACACCGGGGAGCTGTTTTTT. It specifies CASSDYTGELFF.

The chain combines TRBV11-1 with TRBJ2-5; 12 nucleotides align to TRBD2. The J call may be incorrect, as the DNA end agrees better with TRBJ2-7. This CDR3 is 15 amino acids long. Per the germline V gene, CDR1 is SGHAT and CDR2 is FQDESV (reference sequence). The CDR3 spells CASSSLAGGSYEQYF. In DNA form, the CDR3 reads TGTGCCAGCAGCTCACTAGCGGGGGGTTCCTACGAGCAGTACTTC.

As for this clone: One end of the junction does not line up with germline, which may come from a read error. The V and J genes are TRBV4-2 and TRBJ1-3; D is perhaps TRBD1 (5 bases). CDR1 LGHNA and CDR2 YNFKEQ come from the germline V gene. This CDR3 has 11 amino acids. For the CDR3, the DNA is TGTGCCAGCAGCCAATCCGACAGAACTTCTTTT. Residues: CASSQSDRTSF.

This clone was detected a few times. The CDR3 sequence: CASSQDDSYEQYF. CDR3 nucleotide sequence: TGCGCCAGCAGCCAAGACGACAGCTACGAGCAGTACTTC. The rearrangement uses TRBV4-1 and TRBJ2-7; weak D call: TRBD1 (5 bases). Deletions cut 0 bases from V and 3 bases from J, with 6 bases between. This CDR3 has 13 amino acids. Germline V gene sequence: CDR1 MGHRA, CDR2 YSYEKL.

This sequence joins TRBV4-1 and TRBJ2-5; tentatively, D is TRBD2 (7 bases). V lost 0 bases and J 0 bases, leaving 23 bases between the germline ends. The CDR3 contains 20 residues. Germline lookup yields CDR1 MGHRA and CDR2 YSYEKL. The CDR3 DNA reads TGCGCCAGCAGCCAAGATAGGGTTGCGGGGGCCAACCTGTACCAAGAGACCCAGTACTTC. Residues: CASSQDRVAGANLYQETQYF.

J is TRBJ2-7 and V is TRBV4-1, with a tentative D call TRBD2 (5 bases). The CDR3 runs to 15 residues. V lost 0 bases and J 3 bases, leaving 12 bases between the germline ends. In germline, CDR1 is MGHRA, CDR2 YSYEKL. CDR3 amino acids: CASSQEAVTSYEQYF. The CDR3 nucleotides read TGCGCCAGCAGCCAAGAAGCCGTCACTAGCTACGAGCAGTACTTC.

The chain has TRBV7-9 and TRBJ2-7; D gene unclear. The CDR3 is 12 residues long. Trimming pared 4 bases from V and 1 base from J, leaving 5 bases between. Germline V gives CDR1 SEHNR, CDR2 FQNEAQ (reference sequence). This CDR3 reads CASSSSSYEQYF. The DNA for the CDR3 is TGTGCCAGCAGCTCCAGTTCCTACGAGCAGTACTTC.

DNA of the CDR3: TGTGCCAGCAGCTTAGCGGGACTAGCGAGCACAGATACGCAGTATTTT. Translated: CASSLAGLASTDTQYF. This chain joins TRBV7-2 and TRBJ2-3, with 10 bases aligning to TRBD2. The germline CDR1 and CDR2 sequences are SGHTA and FQGNSA. Trimming at V came to 0 bases and at J to 0 bases, leaving 0 bases not matched to a gene. The CDR3 extends over 16 amino acids.

The rearrangement uses TRBV27 and TRBJ2-7, with D perhaps TRBD2 (5 bases). Trimming stripped 5 bases from V and 3 bases from J, with 17 bases between. Germline V gives CDR1 MNHEY, CDR2 SMNVEV (reference sequence). The CDR3 has 15 residues. This CDR3 is CASSAGEPPYYEQYF. For the CDR3, the DNA is TGTGCCAGCAGTGCCGGGGAACCCCCCTACTACGAGCAGTACTTC.